Shown below are 27 T cell receptor beta chains from a single sample sequenced in a study of metastatic and nonmetastatic thyroid tumors. No patient had received any treatment before thyroid surgery. TCRdb used MiXCR to call clones anew from the PCR reads. The sample has roughly 5,000 clones, 25% to 30% seen once. What was sequenced was adjacent normal tissue. These receptors all come from a female donor with papillary thyroid cancer or a benign thyroid nodule (not recorded which). Some clones in this sample may be carry-over from other donors' samples.

The chain uses TRBV4-1 and TRBJ2-7, with D possibly TRBD2 on 6 matching bases. With 1 base removed from V and 1 base from J, the gap between germline ends came to 11 bases. The CDR3 sequence is 15 residues long. Germline lookup yields CDR1 MGHRA and CDR2 YSYEKL. CDR3: CASSQGGGSSYEQYF. The CDR3 coding sequence is TGCGCCAGCAGCCAAGGTGGGGGGAGTTCCTACGAGCAGTACTTC.

V usage is TRBV11-2 and J usage is TRBJ2-1; D is possibly TRBD2 (7 bases). Trimming left V 5 bases short and J 8 bases short, with 19 bases between. CDR3 length: 15 residues. The germline CDR1 and CDR2 sequences are SGHAT and FQNNGV. CDR3 nucleotides: TGTGCCAGCAGCCCATACAAAGGGGGGGGCCATGAGCAGTTCTTC. Encoded protein: CASSPYKGGGHEQFF.

This clone is classed as medium-sized (0.01 to 0.1%). The genes are TRBV2 and TRBJ1-2; a weak D match, TRBD1 (5 bases). The CDR3 runs 14 residues. The germline gives CDR1 SNHLY, CDR2 FYNNEI. Trimming removed 7 bases at V and 0 bases at J, with 12 bases between. The CDR3 coding sequence is TGTGCCAGCAAGCTTGACAGAGCTAACTATGGCTACACCTTC. Translated: CASKLDRANYGYTF.

V is TRBV28 and J is TRBJ1-1; perhaps TRBD1 as D (6 bases). Trimming left V 7 bases short and J 1 base short, with 16 bases between. The CDR3 has 15 amino acids. The germline gives CDR1 MDHEN, CDR2 SYDVKM. CDR3 sequence: CASNPHREGNTEAFF. As DNA, the CDR3 is TGTGCCAGCAATCCCCACAGGGAGGGGAACACTGAAGCTTTCTTT. Using reference TRBV28 and TRBJ1-1 for the parts outside the CDR3, the full variable domain is DVKVTQSSRYLVKRTGEKVFLECVQDMDHENMFWYRQDPGLGLRLIYFSYDVKMKEKGDIPEGYSVSREKKERFSLILESASTNQTSMYLCASNPHREGNTEAFFGQGTRLTVV.

This clone was found many times. J is TRBJ1-2 and V is TRBV5-6, with 8 bases aligning to TRBD1. V was clipped by 4 bases and J by 4 bases; unmatched bases: 9. The CDR3 sequence is 15 residues long. Germline V gene data show CDR1 as SGHDT and CDR2 as YYEEEE. The CDR3 DNA follows: TGTGCCAGCAGCCGAGGGGACAGGCCCGCCTATGGCTACACCTTC. Amino acids: CASSRGDRPAYGYTF.

The rearrangement uses TRBV4-1 and TRBJ1-4; a weak D match, TRBD1 (5 bases). CDR3 length: 17 amino acids. Trimming took 7 bases from V and 7 from J, leaving 25 bases between them. CDR1 MGHRA and CDR2 YSYEKL come from the germline V gene. CDR3 sequence (DNA): TGCGCCAGCACCCTTATAGAGGTTGGGGCTGGGAGTGAAAAACTGTTTTTT. Protein sequence: CASTLIEVGAGSEKLFF.

By share, this clone counts as medium-sized. In DNA form, the CDR3 reads TGTGCCAGCAGCTTAGAGGGTTCGGACTCGAGTACAGATACGCAGTATTTT. Encoded protein: CASSLEGSDSSTDTQYF. The chain employs TRBV7-4 and TRBJ2-3; TRBD2 might be the D (5 bases). Germline CDR1 reads SGHVT; CDR2 reads SQSDAQ. This CDR3 spans 17 amino acids. Trimming removed 1 base from V and 3 bases from J, with 17 bases in between.

The V call is TRBV3-1, the J call TRBJ1-1, with 7 positions matching TRBD1. CDR3 length: 12 amino acids. V lost 4 bases to trimming and J lost 11 bases; unmatched junction nucleotides: 7. Germline CDR1 and CDR2: LGHDT and YNNKEL (reference sequence). In nucleotides, the CDR3 is TGTGCCAGCAGCCCAGACAGGGTGTCGGCTTTCTTT. It codes for CASSPDRVSAFF.

By sample fraction, this clone is medium-sized. In the same sample, other DNA sequences code for this CDR3. V gene TRBV7-2 combines with J gene TRBJ2-7, with D tentatively TRBD2 (6 bases). Trimming removed 1 base from V and 1 base from J, with 8 bases in between. This CDR3 spans 14 amino acids. CDR1 is SGHTA and CDR2 is FQGNSA in the germline V gene. CDR3 protein: CASSLGGLSYEQYF. CDR3 nucleotides: TGTGCCAGCAGCTTAGGGGGACTGTCCTACGAGCAGTACTTC. Based on the CDR3 plus reference TRBV7-2 and TRBJ2-7, the full variable domain is GAGVSQSPSNKVTEKGKDVELRCDPISGHTALYWYRQSLGQGLEFLIYFQGNSAPDKSGLPSDRFSAERTGGSVSTLTIQRTQQEDSAVYLCASSLGGLSYEQYFGPGTRLTVT.

This clone is classed as medium-sized. The same CDR3 is also encoded by other DNA sequences in this sample. This chain links TRBV11-2 with TRBJ2-7; possibly TRBD1 or TRBD2 for D (5 bases each). V lost 5 bases to trimming and J lost 3 bases, with 8 bases between them. The CDR3 length is 12 residues. Germline CDR1 and CDR2: SGHAT and FQNNGV. The CDR3 is CASSRDGYEQYF. The DNA for the CDR3 is TGTGCCAGCAGCCGGGACGGCTACGAGCAGTACTTC.

This clone is medium-sized (0.01 to 0.1%). The CDR3 loop is CAWSWGQGNEKLFF. The CDR3 DNA sequence: TGTGCCTGGAGCTGGGGACAGGGGAACGAAAAACTGTTTTTT. The V gene is TRBV30, the J gene TRBJ1-4; the match to TRBD1 covers 10 bases. The CDR3 spans 14 residues. Looked up from germline, CDR1 is GTSNPN and CDR2 is SVGIG (reference sequence). With V trimmed by 3 bases and J by 8 bases, 6 bases remained unmatched.

The CDR3 DNA reads TGTGCCAGTAACAACTTAGGGTTTGGACTAGCGGGAAATGAGCAGTTCTTC. Its protein product is CASNNLGFGLAGNEQFF. The chain joins TRBV19 to TRBJ2-1; 12 positions agree with TRBD2. Trimming removed 7 bases from V and 7 bases from J; junction bases left unmatched: 14. CDR3 size: 17 residues. CDR1 and CDR2 from the germline V gene are LNHDA and SQIVND (reference sequence).

The chain is built from TRBV20-1 and TRBJ1-2, with a possible D match to TRBD1 (6 bases). Trimming removed 0 bases at V and 8 bases at J, with 19 bases between. The CDR3 extends over 15 amino acids. Looked up from germline, CDR1 is DFQATT and CDR2 is SNEGSKA (reference sequence). The CDR3 DNA is TGCAGTGCTAGAGATACCTGGGGGGGGCCGGAGGGCTACACCTTC. Translated: CSARDTWGGPEGYTF.

The V call is TRBV6-1, the J call TRBJ1-6; TRBD1 is a possible D gene (5 bases). CDR3 length: 16 residues. Germline V gene sequence: CDR1 MNHNS, CDR2 SASEGT. V lost 5 bases, J lost 11 bases, and 22 bases lay in between. The CDR3 sequence is CASSPPTGGTGPPLHF. CDR3 bases: TGTGCCAGCAGTCCACCGACGGGGGGAACGGGTCCACCCCTCCACTTT.

This clone was observed a handful of times. The junction departs from germline at one end; a sequencing error may be responsible. This chain uses TRBV6-2 or TRBV6-3 with TRBJ2-2; 10 nucleotides agree with TRBD2. The CDR3 spans 14 residues. Per germline, CDR1 MNHEY and CDR2 SVGEGT. In nucleotides, the CDR3 is TGTGCTAGCAAAGCTAGCGGGAGATGCAGGGAGTTGTTTTTT. Translation gives CASKASGRCRELFF.

V gene TRBV11-1 combines with J gene TRBJ2-6; D might be TRBD2 (7 bases). The CDR3 has 16 residues. The V end lost 5 bases, the J end lost 8 bases, and 19 bases lay between the germline ends. Germline V gives CDR1 SGHAT, CDR2 FQDESV (reference sequence). CDR3 in DNA: TGTGCCAGCAGCAGGGGGGAGGGGTCTCGGACCAACGTCCTGACTTTC. This encodes CASSRGEGSRTNVLTF.

This clone has a handful of counts. This is likely a read error, given that the CDR3 carries no conserved phenylalanine or tryptophan at its end. Because the CDR3's place on the DNA is in doubt, the DNA is left out and the CDR3 is given as listed by TCRdb. CDR3: CASSVVAS. The rearrangement links TRBV7-2 to TRBJ1-6. With termini counted, the CDR3 has 8 amino acids. CDR1 SGHTA and CDR2 FQGNSA come from the germline V gene.

This clone is deemed medium-sized. J is TRBJ2-1 and V is TRBV12-3 or TRBV12-4; 9 nucleotides agree with TRBD2. The CDR3 is 14 residues long. The V and J ends lost 7 bases and 3 bases, in that order; junction bases with no gene match: 4. CDR3 coding DNA: TGTGCCAGCAAGGCGGGAGGGCACTACAATGAGCAGTTCTTC. Translation: CASKAGGHYNEQFF.

This clone appeared a few times. The genes are TRBV6-1 and TRBJ2-7; 10 nucleotides agree with TRBD2. This CDR3 is 17 amino acids long. V shed 10 bases and J 0 bases; nucleotides not matched to a gene: 15. CDR1 is MNHNS and CDR2 is SASEGT in the germline V gene. The CDR3, as DNA: TGTGCCACTGCGACTAGCGGGTGGCCCCTGAGCTCCTACGAGCAGTACTTC. Translation: CATATSGWPLSSYEQYF.

This rearrangement joins TRBV7-2 to TRBJ2-7, with TRBD2 identical over 11 bases. The germline gives CDR1 SGHTA, CDR2 FQGNSA. With V trimmed by 4 bases and J by 7 bases, 9 bases remained unmatched. The CDR3 has 15 residues. CDR3 DNA sequence: TGTGCCAGCAGCTATAGCGGGAGGGCCCAGCAAGAGCAGTACTTC. Amino acid sequence: CASSYSGRAQQEQYF.

Judged by abundance, this clone is medium-sized. The chain uses TRBV5-1 and TRBJ1-1; 10 nucleotides agree with TRBD1. The CDR3 totals 15 residues. V lost 0 bases to trimming and J lost 1 base; unmatched junction nucleotides: 0. Germline assignment: CDR1 SGHRS and CDR2 YFSETQ. CDR3 nucleotides: TGCGCCAGCAGCTTGGGGGACAGGGGGAACACTGAAGCTTTCTTT. It specifies CASSLGDRGNTEAFF.

The sample holds one count of this clone. The J gene is TRBJ2-3, the V gene TRBV9, with 9 nucleotides matching TRBD1. CDR3 length: 15 residues. Trimming removed 0 bases from V and 5 bases from J; junction bases left unmatched: 4. Germline values: CDR1 SGDLS, CDR2 YYNGEE. CDR3 bases: TGTGCCAGCAGCGTAGAAGGGACAGGGAAAGATACGCAGTATTTT. It codes for CASSVEGTGKDTQYF. Filled out from reference TRBV9 and TRBJ2-3, the complete variable domain reads DSGVTQTPKHLITATGQRVTLRCSPRSGDLSVYWYQQSLDQGLQFLIQYYNGEERAKGNILERFSAQQFPDLHSELNLSSLELGDSALYFCASSVEGTGKDTQYFGPGTRLTVL.

By share, this clone counts as medium-sized. The chain is built from TRBV4-1 and TRBJ2-7; TRBD1 might be the D (6 bases). Trimming took off 1 base at V and 4 bases at J, with 14 bases between the two ends. Germline assignment: CDR1 MGHRA and CDR2 YSYEKL. The CDR3 spans 15 residues. The CDR3: CASSQVDRTAYEQYF. CDR3 sequence (DNA): TGCGCCAGCAGCCAAGTAGACAGGACTGCTTACGAGCAGTACTTC.

This clone was recorded a few times. This chain links TRBV2 with TRBJ2-1; D assignment may be TRBD1 or TRBD2 (6 bases each). V gave up 6 bases and J gave up 7 bases, with 10 bases separating them. Germline V gene lookup returns CDR1 SNHLY and CDR2 FYNNEI. This CDR3 spans 12 amino acids. CDR3 region: CASSRGGNEQFF. CDR3 coding DNA: TGTGCCAGCAGCCGAGGGGGGAATGAGCAGTTCTTC.

In its sample, this clone was seen a few times. The genes are TRBV6-1 and TRBJ2-7, with D possibly TRBD1 on 6 matching bases. Germline lookup yields CDR1 MNHNS and CDR2 SASEGT. The V end lost 5 bases, the J end lost 4 bases, and 12 bases lay between the germline ends. This CDR3 contains 13 residues. The CDR3 DNA reads as TGTGCCAGCAGTTCCAGGGGAACTTACGAGCAGTACTTC. As protein: CASSSRGTYEQYF.

This clone came up a few times. V usage is TRBV6-1 and J usage is TRBJ1-3; D possibly corresponds to TRBD1 (6 bases). Looked up from germline, CDR1 is MNHNS and CDR2 is SASEGT. This CDR3 contains 13 residues. The ends were cut back, 10 bases at V and 4 bases at J, with 14 bases in the middle. CDR3 nucleotide sequence: TGTGCCACCTTTACAGGGATCGGAAACACCATATATTTT. This encodes CATFTGIGNTIYF.

Here the CDR3 reads CASSFVGIGELFF. The CDR3, as DNA: TGTGCCAGCAGTTTCGTGGGTATCGGGGAGCTGTTTTTT. The genes are TRBV12-3 or TRBV12-4 and TRBJ2-2; no firm D call. The CDR3 is made up of 13 amino acids. V gave up 3 bases and J gave up 7 bases, with 9 bases separating them.